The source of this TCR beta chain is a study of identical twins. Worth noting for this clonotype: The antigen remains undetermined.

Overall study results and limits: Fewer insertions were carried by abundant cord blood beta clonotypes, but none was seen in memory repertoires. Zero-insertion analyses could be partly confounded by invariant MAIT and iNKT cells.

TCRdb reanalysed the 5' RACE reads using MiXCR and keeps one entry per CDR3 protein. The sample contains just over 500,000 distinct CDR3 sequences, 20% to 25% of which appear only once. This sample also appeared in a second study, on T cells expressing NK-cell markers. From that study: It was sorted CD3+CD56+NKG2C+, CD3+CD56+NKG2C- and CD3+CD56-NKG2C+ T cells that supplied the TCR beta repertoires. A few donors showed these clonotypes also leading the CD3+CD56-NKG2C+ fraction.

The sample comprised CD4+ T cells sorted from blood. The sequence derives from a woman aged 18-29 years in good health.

CDR3 sequence (DNA): TGTGCCAGCAGCTTAATGTTGGCGCCTGCGAACACCGGGGAGCTGTTTTTT. Amino acid sequence: CASSLMLAPANTGELFF. J is TRBJ2-2 and V is TRBV7-7, with D unresolved. V was shortened by 2 bases and J by 0 bases, with 13 bases between the two germline ends. Germline V gene lookup returns CDR1 SSHAT and CDR2 FNYEAQ (reference sequence). The CDR3 contains 17 residues.